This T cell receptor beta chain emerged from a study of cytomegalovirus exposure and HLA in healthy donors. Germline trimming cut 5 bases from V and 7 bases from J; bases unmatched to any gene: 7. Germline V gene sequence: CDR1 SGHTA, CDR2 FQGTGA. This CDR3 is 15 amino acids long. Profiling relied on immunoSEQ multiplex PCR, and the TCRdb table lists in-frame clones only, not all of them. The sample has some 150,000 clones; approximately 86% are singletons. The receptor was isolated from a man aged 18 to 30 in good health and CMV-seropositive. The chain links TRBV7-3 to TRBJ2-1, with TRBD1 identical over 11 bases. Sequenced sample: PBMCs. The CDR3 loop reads CASSTGQGAGNEQFF. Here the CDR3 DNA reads TGTGCCAGCAGCACAGGACAGGGGGCAGGAAATGAGCAGTTCTTC.